Listed below are T cell receptor beta chains from one sample, sequenced in a study of vaccination effects on CD4 cells after COVID-19. These TCRs' antigens remain unknown. Data came from immunoSEQ multiplex PCR; TCRdb stores just in-frame clones and leaves some out. The table records 35,000 to 40,000 clones, almost 85% of them present only once. The material was CD4+ T cells from PBMCs cultured with HCoV-NL63 spike peptides, obtained after COVID-19 vaccination. These receptors came from a human donor who received a COVID-19 vaccine. Some clones in this sample may be carry-over from other donors' samples. CDR3s include the opening cysteine and the closing phenylalanine or tryptophan. D genes are given only for firm matches. Only some rows state a clone size, as once, few, many or a class for expanded clones.

TRBV12-3/TRBV12-4,TRBJ1-4,-,TRBD1,CASRLQGGKLFF,TGTGCCAGCAGGTTACAGGGGGGGAAACTGTTTTTT
TRBV6-6,TRBJ2-2,-,TRBD2,CASSYMVAGTGELFF,TGTGCCAGCAGTTACATGGTAGCGGGCACCGGGGAGCTGTTTTTT
TRBV28,TRBJ1-5,-,-,CASSFSRADQPQHF,TGTGCCAGCAGTTTCAGCAGGGCTGATCAGCCCCAGCATTTT
TRBV12-2,TRBJ1-5,-,-,CASRRKQGNQPQHF,TGTGCAAGTCGCCGTAAACAGGGAAATCAGCCCCAGCATTTT
TRBV11-2,TRBJ2-2,-,TRBD2,CASSLGLAGGPPNTGELFF,TGTGCCAGCAGCTTAGGACTAGCGGGGGGGCCCCCGAACACCGGGGAGCTGTTTTTT
TRBV6-1,TRBJ1-1,-,TRBD1,CASSDDRGSTEAFF,TGTGCCAGCAGTGACGACAGGGGAAGCACTGAAGCTTTCTTT
TRBV20-1,TRBJ1-2,-,-,CSASEAVGYTF,TGCAGTGCTAGTGAGGCTGTTGGCTACACCTTC
TRBV2,TRBJ1-6,few,-,CASSPDSLGAPLHF,TGTGCCAGCAGCCCAGACAGCCTCGGGGCACCCCTCCACTTT
TRBV3-1/TRBV3-2,TRBJ2-2,-,-,CASSQNNDRNSRDTGELFF,TGTGCCAGCAGCCAAAACAACGATAGGAACAGTAGGGACACCGGGGAGCTGTTTTTT
TRBV5-1,TRBJ1-1,-,-,CASSLGYLGETEAFF,TGCGCCAGCAGCTTGGGGTATCTGGGAGAGACTGAAGCTTTCTTT